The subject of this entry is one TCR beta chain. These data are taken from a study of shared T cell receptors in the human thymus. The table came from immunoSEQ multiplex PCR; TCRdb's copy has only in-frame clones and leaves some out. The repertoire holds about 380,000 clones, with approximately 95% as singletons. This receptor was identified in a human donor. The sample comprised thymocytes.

The DNA for the CDR3 is TGTGCCAGCAGCAAACCACCGGGCAGCTACGAGCAGTACTTC. Protein sequence: CASSKPPGSYEQYF. This sequence joins TRBV28 and TRBJ2-7, with D uncertain. The CDR3 covers 14 residues. Trimming stripped 6 bases from V and 3 bases from J, with 15 bases between. Germline-derived CDR1 and CDR2 are MDHEN and SYDVKM.